The 18 T cell receptor beta chains below were found in one sample sequenced in a study of T cell responses to AZD1222 COVID-19 vaccine. Assay: immunoSEQ multiplex PCR; the TCRdb copy retains only in-frame clones and omits some. Among 100,000 to 150,000 clones listed, around 90% were seen once. Source: peripheral blood, taken on day 0 of AZD1222 vaccination. The receptors shown here come from an adult in good health.

This clone occurred once. V and J are TRBV6-5 and TRBJ1-2; TRBD1 might be the D (6 bases). The CDR3 length is 14 residues. The germline V gene has CDR1 MNHEY and CDR2 SVGAGI. Trimming took off 7 bases at V and 6 bases at J, with 18 bases between the two ends. CDR3 protein: CASIHKDRLDGYTF. The CDR3 coding sequence is TGTGCCAGCATACACAAGGACAGACTTGATGGCTACACCTTC.

This chain joins TRBV5-1 and TRBJ1-2; TRBD1 aligns across 8 bases. The CDR3 sequence is 14 residues long. Germline values: CDR1 SGHRS, CDR2 YFSETQ. V lost 3 bases, J lost 0 bases, and 1 base stayed unmatched. The chain's CDR3 is CASSSGQANYGYTF. The CDR3 coding sequence is TGCGCCAGCAGCTCGGGACAGGCTAACTATGGCTACACCTTC.

J is TRBJ1-1 and V is TRBV11-1; TRBD1 matches at 7 bases. Trimming took 5 bases from V and 1 from J; bases not matched to a gene: 7. Germline assignment: CDR1 SGHAT and CDR2 FQDESV (reference sequence). This CDR3 comprises 15 residues. The CDR3 sequence is CASSLTGDANTEAFF. CDR3 nucleotide sequence: TGTGCCAGCAGCCTAACAGGGGATGCGAACACTGAAGCTTTCTTT.

The rearrangement joins TRBV4-1 to TRBJ1-5, with no clear D. Looked up from germline, CDR1 is MGHRA and CDR2 is YSYEKL. The germline V and J ends were trimmed by 1 base and 4 bases, with 5 bases remaining between them. The CDR3 is 13 amino acids. The CDR3 here is CASSQVENQPQHF. CDR3 nucleotide sequence: TGCGCCAGCAGCCAAGTTGAGAATCAGCCCCAGCATTTT.

The chain uses TRBV2 and TRBJ2-3; 9 bases are a match to TRBD2. Trimming cost V 6 bases and J 0 bases; bases outside gene matches: 7. This CDR3 spans 16 amino acids. CDR1 and CDR2 from the germline V gene are SNHLY and FYNNEI. CDR3 in amino acids: CASSYVAGASTDTQYF. In nucleotides, the CDR3 is TGTGCCAGCAGCTACGTAGCGGGGGCGAGCACAGATACGCAGTATTTT. Full variable domain (outside the CDR3, taken from reference TRBV2 and TRBJ2-3): EPEVTQTPSHQVTQMGQEVILRCVPISNHLYFYWYRQILGQKVEFLVSFYNNEISEKSEIFDDQFSVERPDGSNFTLKIRSTKLEDSAMYFCASSYVAGASTDTQYFGPGTRLTVL.

The chain couples TRBV6-1 to TRBJ1-3, with D perhaps matching TRBD1 (5 bases). The CDR3 is 16 residues long. V was pared by 4 bases and J by 0 bases, with 13 bases between. Germline loops: CDR1 MNHNS, CDR2 SASEGT. CDR3 sequence (DNA): TGTGCCAGCAGTGCCGGGGGGTTTCCCTCTGGAAACACCATATATTTT. Translated: CASSAGGFPSGNTIYF.

The CDR3: CASSYAWTDRGTLYGYTF. The CDR3 DNA reads as TGTGCCAGCAGTTACGCCTGGACGGACAGGGGGACCCTCTATGGCTACACCTTC. V gene TRBV6-2 or TRBV6-3 combines with J gene TRBJ1-2, with 10 bases lining up with TRBD1. The J segment lost 4 bases and the V segment lost 2 bases, leaving 13 bases of the junction unmatched. Germline V CDR1 and CDR2: MNHEY, SVGEGT. The CDR3 is made up of 18 amino acids.

The chain has TRBV5-1 and TRBJ2-1, with D perhaps matching TRBD1 or TRBD2 (5 bases each). Trimming removed 0 bases from V and 4 bases from J, with 17 bases in between. The germline V gene has CDR1 SGHRS and CDR2 YFSETQ. CDR3 length: 17 residues. The CDR3 is CASSLGVEGKEYNEQFF. As DNA, the CDR3 is TGCGCCAGCAGCTTGGGGGTCGAGGGGAAAGAATACAATGAGCAGTTCTTC.

This sequence joins TRBV30 and TRBJ2-3; D gene unclear. Trimming stripped 1 base from V and 6 bases from J, with 5 bases between. The germline V gene encodes CDR1 GTSNPN and CDR2 SVGIG (reference sequence). CDR3 length: 11 amino acids. For the CDR3, the DNA is TGTGCCTGGAGTGCGGCGGATACGCAGTATTTT. Protein: CAWSAADTQYF. The whole variable domain, filled in from reference TRBV30 and TRBJ2-3, reads SQTIHQWPATLVQPVGSPLSLECTVEGTSNPNLYWYRQAAGRGLQLLFYSVGIGQISSEVPQNLSASRPQDRQFILSSKKLLLSDSGFYLCAWSAADTQYFGPGTRLTVL.

The chain carries TRBV5-6 and TRBJ1-2, with TRBD1 matching 7 bases. Germline CDR1 is SGHDT and CDR2 is YYEEEE. The CDR3 extends over 14 amino acids. The junction had 8 bases not matched to a gene; V was cut back by 4 bases and J by 5 bases. CDR3 nucleotide sequence: TGTGCCAGCAGCCTAGGGACAGAACTTTATGGCTACACCTTC. It specifies CASSLGTELYGYTF.

The rearrangement uses TRBV7-9 and TRBJ1-6; D is unclear. Trimming took off 1 base at V and 8 bases at J, with 6 bases between the two ends. From germline, CDR1 is SEHNR and CDR2 FQNEAQ (reference sequence). The CDR3 extends over 13 amino acids. The CDR3 sequence is CASSLDGDSPLHF. DNA for the CDR3: TGTGCCAGCAGCTTAGACGGTGATTCACCCCTCCACTTT.

This sequence joins TRBV10-1 and TRBJ1-6, with no clear D. The CDR3 contains 13 residues. In germline, CDR1 is WNHNN, CDR2 SYGVQD (reference sequence). The V gene lost 3 bases and the J gene lost 8 bases, with 8 bases spanning the gap. The CDR3 loop is CASSEVVDSPLHF. In DNA form, the CDR3 reads TGCGCCAGCAGTGAAGTCGTGGATTCACCCCTCCACTTT.

In this sample, this clone turned up once. The chain employs TRBV20-1 and TRBJ1-2; no reliable D call. In germline, CDR1 is DFQATT, CDR2 SNEGSKA (reference sequence). The germline V and J ends were trimmed by 6 bases and 7 bases, with 12 bases remaining between them. This CDR3 spans 11 amino acids. CDR3 protein: CSAERDSGYTF. CDR3 in DNA: TGCAGTGCGGAGAGGGATTCTGGCTACACCTTC.

Comments on this clone: One junction end disagrees with the germline gene, perhaps due to a read error. This chain uses TRBV7-2 with TRBJ2-5; 10 bases map to TRBD2. This CDR3 spans 15 amino acids. Germline V gene sequence: CDR1 SGHTA, CDR2 FQGNSA. In DNA, the CDR3 is TGTGCCAGCAGTTTAGCGGGGGGCTTCCAAGAGACCCAGTACTTC. Protein sequence: CASSLAGGFQETQYF. Variable domain in full (rest from reference TRBV7-2 and TRBJ2-5): GAGVSQSPSNKVTEKGKDVELRCDPISGHTALYWYRQSLGQGLEFLIYFQGNSAPDKSGLPSDRFSAERTGGSVSTLTIQRTQQEDSAVYLCASSLAGGFQETQYFGPGTRLLVL.

This chain connects TRBV2 to TRBJ2-3; no reliable D call. From germline, CDR1 is SNHLY and CDR2 FYNNEI. There are 12 residues in the CDR3. V was cut by 7 bases and J by 3 bases, with 8 bases left in between. CDR3 coding DNA: TGTGCCAGCACCCGATATACAGATACGCAGTATTTT. This encodes CASTRYTDTQYF. Together with reference TRBV2 and TRBJ2-3, the CDR3 gives the full variable domain: EPEVTQTPSHQVTQMGQEVILRCVPISNHLYFYWYRQILGQKVEFLVSFYNNEISEKSEIFDDQFSVERPDGSNFTLKIRSTKLEDSAMYFCASTRYTDTQYFGPGTRLTVL.

Concerning this clone: An end of the junction differs from the germline gene, which may be a read error. The chain links TRBV6-1 to TRBJ1-2; tentatively, D is TRBD1 (6 bases). The CDR3 covers 14 residues. CDR1 and CDR2 from the germline V gene are MNHNS and SASEGT. CDR3 bases: TGTGCCAGCAGAGAAGGGGGACTCCTCTATGGCTACACCTTC. Its protein is CASREGGLLYGYTF.

The rearrangement links TRBV6-5 to TRBJ2-2; tentatively, D is TRBD2 (5 bases). CDR3 size: 15 residues. Germline CDR1 MNHEY, CDR2 SVGAGI. V lost 2 bases and J lost 6, with 13 bases in between. The CDR3 here is CASSYAVGKPGELFF. CDR3 sequence (DNA): TGTGCCAGCAGTTACGCGGTCGGGAAACCCGGGGAGCTGTTTTTT.

V is TRBV29-1 and J is TRBJ1-5, with no clear D. Trimming took off 6 bases at V and 4 bases at J, with 13 bases between the two ends. The CDR3 runs to 13 residues. The germline gives CDR1 SQVTM, CDR2 ANQGSEA. CDR3 bases: TGCAGCGTCGAACTAGCGTTTAATCAGCCCCAGCATTTT. Its translation is CSVELAFNQPQHF.